The sequence of this T cell receptor (beta chain) was determined in a study of T cell repertoires in cytomegalovirus infection. Study context: The authors relied on CMV epitopes, both recently identified HLA-C-restricted and well-studied HLA-B-restricted. Shared public TCR beta signatures pointed to both CMV infection and a matching HLA type.

Each CDR3 protein gets one entry after TCRdb re-called the reads with MiXCR. The sample contains around 69,000 distinct CDR3 sequences, less than 30% of which appear only once. General observations from the study: Pooled public TCR beta family frequency picked out CMV carriers with the relevant HLA.

This clonotype occurred a few times. Its antigen is not identified. The germline V and J ends were trimmed by 3 bases and 4 bases, with 12 bases remaining between them. Germline assignment: CDR1 MNHEY and CDR2 SMNVEV (reference sequence). CDR3 length: 15 amino acids. The sequencing here drew on CD8+ T cells from cultured PBMCs, taken from culture after CMV antigen stimulation. The TCR originated in a human donor in good health (CMV status not recorded). Some clones in this sample may be carry-over from other donors' samples. The rearrangement joins TRBV27 to TRBJ2-2, with D tentatively TRBD2 (5 bases). The CDR3 reads CASSFPSSGTGELFF. The CDR3 DNA sequence: TGTGCCAGCAGTTTTCCTAGCTCTGGCACCGGGGAGCTGTTTTTT.